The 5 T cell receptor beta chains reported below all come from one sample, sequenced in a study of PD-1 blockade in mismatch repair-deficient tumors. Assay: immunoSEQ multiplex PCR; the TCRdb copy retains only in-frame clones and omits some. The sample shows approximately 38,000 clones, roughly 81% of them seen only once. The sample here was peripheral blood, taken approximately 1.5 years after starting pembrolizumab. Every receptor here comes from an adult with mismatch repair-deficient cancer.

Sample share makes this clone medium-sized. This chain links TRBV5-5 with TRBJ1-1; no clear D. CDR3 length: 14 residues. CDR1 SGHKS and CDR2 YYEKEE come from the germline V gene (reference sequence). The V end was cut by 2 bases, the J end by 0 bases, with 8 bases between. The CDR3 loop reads CASSLQRMNTEAFF. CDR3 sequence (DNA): TGTGCCAGCAGCTTACAACGCATGAACACTGAAGCTTTCTTT.

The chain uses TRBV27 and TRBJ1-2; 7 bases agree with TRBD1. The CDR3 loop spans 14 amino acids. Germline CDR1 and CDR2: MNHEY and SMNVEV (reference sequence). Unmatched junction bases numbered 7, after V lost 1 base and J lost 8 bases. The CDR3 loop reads CASSLLGGVLGYTF. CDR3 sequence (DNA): TGTGCCAGCAGTTTATTAGGGGGCGTCCTGGGCTACACCTTC.

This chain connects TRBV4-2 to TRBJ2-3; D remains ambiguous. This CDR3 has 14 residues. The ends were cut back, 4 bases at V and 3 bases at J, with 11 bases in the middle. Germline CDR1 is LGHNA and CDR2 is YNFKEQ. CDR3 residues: CASSPARQTDTQYF. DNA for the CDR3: TGTGCCAGCAGCCCCGCTCGTCAAACAGATACGCAGTATTTT.

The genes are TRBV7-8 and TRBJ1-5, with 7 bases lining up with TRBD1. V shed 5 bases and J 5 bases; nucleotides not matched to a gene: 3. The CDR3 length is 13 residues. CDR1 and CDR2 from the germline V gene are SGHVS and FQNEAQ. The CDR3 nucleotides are TGTGCCAGCAGCCCAGGGGGGGATCAGCCCCAGCATTTT. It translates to CASSPGGDQPQHF.

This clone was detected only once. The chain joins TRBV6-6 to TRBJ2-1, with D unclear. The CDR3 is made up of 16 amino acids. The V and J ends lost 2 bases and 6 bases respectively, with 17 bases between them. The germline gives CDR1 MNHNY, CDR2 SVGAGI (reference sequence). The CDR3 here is CASSYPLDWRSNEQFF. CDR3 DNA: TGTGCCAGCAGTTACCCATTAGACTGGAGAAGCAATGAGCAGTTCTTC.